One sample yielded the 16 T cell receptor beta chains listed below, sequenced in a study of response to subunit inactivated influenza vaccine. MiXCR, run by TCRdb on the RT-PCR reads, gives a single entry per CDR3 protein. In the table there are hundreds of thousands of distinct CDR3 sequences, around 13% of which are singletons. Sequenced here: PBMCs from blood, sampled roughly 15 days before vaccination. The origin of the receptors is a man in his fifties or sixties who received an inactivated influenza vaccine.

CDR3 sequence reads: CSAPSGLGAHEQYF. In DNA form, the CDR3 reads TGCAGTGCTCCCTCGGGCCTCGGGGCGCACGAGCAGTACTTC. V usage is TRBV20-1 and J usage is TRBJ2-7, with D perhaps assigned TRBD1 or TRBD2 (5 bases each). This CDR3 comprises 14 residues. Germline CDR1 and CDR2: DFQATT and SNEGSKA (reference sequence). Trimming took off 5 bases at V and 5 bases at J, with 19 bases between the two ends.

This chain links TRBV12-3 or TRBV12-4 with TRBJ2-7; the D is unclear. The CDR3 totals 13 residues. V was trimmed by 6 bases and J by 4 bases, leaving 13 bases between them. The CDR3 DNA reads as TGTGCCAGCAGAGGACGAGTCGAATACGAGCAGTACTTC. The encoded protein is CASRGRVEYEQYF.

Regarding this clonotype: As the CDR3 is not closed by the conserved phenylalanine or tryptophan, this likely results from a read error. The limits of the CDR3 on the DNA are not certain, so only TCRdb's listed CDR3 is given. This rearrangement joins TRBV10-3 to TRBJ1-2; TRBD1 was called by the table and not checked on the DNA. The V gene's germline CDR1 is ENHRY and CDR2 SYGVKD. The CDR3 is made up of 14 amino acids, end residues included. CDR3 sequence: CATSGTGASRILHC.

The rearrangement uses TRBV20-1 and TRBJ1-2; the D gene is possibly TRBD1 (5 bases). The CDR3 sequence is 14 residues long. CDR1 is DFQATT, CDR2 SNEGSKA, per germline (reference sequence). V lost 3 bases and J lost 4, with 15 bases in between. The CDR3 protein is CSASLQANIYGYTF. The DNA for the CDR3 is TGCAGTGCTAGCTTACAGGCGAATATCTATGGCTACACCTTC.

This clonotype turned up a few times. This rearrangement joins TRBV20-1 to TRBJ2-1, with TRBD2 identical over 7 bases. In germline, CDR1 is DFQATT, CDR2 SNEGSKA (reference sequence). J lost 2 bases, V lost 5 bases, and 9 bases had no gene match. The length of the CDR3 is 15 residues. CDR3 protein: CSAPLAGDPYNEQFF. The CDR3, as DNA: TGCAGTGCTCCCCTCGCGGGAGACCCCTACAATGAGCAGTTCTTC.

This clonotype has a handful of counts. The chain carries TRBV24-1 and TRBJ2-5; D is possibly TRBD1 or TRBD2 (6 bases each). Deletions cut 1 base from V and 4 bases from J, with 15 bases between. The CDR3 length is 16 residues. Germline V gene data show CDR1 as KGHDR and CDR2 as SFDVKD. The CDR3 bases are TGTGCCACCAGTGATTTTTTAGGGGGGAACCCAGAGACCCAGTACTTC. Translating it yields CATSDFLGGNPETQYF.

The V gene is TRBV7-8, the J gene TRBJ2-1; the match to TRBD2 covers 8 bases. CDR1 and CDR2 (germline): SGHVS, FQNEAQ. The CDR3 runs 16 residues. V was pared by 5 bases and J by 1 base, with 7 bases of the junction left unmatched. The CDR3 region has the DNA TGTGCCAGCAGCCGGAGCGGGAGTGGATCCTACAATGAGCAGTTCTTC. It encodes CASSRSGSGSYNEQFF.

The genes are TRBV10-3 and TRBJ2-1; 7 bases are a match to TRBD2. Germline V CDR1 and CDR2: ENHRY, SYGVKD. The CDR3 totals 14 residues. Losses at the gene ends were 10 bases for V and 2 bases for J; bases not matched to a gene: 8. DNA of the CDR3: TGTGCCAGCCAGCGGGACGGCACCTACAATGAGCAGTTCTTC. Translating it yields CASQRDGTYNEQFF.

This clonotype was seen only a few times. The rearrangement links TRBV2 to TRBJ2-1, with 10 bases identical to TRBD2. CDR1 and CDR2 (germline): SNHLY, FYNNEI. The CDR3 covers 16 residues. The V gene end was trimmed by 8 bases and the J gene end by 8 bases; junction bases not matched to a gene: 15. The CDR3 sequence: CASGAGGGYPSHEQFF. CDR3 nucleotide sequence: TGTGCCAGCGGAGCGGGAGGGGGGTACCCAAGCCATGAGCAGTTCTTC.

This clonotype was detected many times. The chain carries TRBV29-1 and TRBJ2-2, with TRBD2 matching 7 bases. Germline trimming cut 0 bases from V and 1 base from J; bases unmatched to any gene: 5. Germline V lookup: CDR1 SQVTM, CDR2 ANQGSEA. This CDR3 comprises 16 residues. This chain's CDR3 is CSVEDRASGNTGELFF. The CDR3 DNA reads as TGCAGCGTTGAAGATCGGGCTAGCGGGAACACCGGGGAGCTGTTTTTT.

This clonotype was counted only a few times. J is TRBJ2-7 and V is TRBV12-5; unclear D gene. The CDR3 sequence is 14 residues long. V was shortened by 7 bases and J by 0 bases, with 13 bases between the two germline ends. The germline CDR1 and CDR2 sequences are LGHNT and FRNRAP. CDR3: CASAEDEYSYEQYF. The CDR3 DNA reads TGTGCTAGTGCCGAGGACGAGTACTCCTACGAGCAGTACTTC.

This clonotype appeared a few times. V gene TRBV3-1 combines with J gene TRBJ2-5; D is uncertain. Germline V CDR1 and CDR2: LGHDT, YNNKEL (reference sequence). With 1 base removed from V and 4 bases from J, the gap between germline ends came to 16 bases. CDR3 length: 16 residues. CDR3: CASSQGSSRFLETQYF. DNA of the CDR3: TGTGCCAGCAGCCAAGGAAGTAGCAGATTTCTAGAGACCCAGTACTTC.

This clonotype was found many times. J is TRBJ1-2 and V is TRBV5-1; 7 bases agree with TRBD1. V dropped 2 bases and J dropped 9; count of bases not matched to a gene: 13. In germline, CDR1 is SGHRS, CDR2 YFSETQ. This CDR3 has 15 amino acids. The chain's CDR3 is CASSLTYRDSTRYTF. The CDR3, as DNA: TGCGCCAGCAGCTTAACGTACCGGGACAGCACTCGCTACACCTTC.

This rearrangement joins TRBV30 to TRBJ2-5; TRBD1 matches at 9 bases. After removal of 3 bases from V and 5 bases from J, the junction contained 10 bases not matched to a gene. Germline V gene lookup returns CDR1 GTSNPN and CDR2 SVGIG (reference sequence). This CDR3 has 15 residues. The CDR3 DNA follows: TGTGCCTGGAGCTTTACAGGGGGCGCGGGGGAGACCCAGTACTTC. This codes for CAWSFTGGAGETQYF. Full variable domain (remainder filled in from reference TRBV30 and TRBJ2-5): SQTIHQWPATLVQPVGSPLSLECTVEGTSNPNLYWYRQAAGRGLQLLFYSVGIGQISSEVPQNLSASRPQDRQFILSSKKLLLSDSGFYLCAWSFTGGAGETQYFGPGTRLLVL.

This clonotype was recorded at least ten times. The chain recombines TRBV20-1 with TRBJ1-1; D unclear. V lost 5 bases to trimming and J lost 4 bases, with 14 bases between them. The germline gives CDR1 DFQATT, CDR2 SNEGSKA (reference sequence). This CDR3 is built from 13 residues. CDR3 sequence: CSAPPWTGTEAFF. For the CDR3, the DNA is TGCAGTGCTCCCCCCTGGACGGGCACTGAAGCTTTCTTT.

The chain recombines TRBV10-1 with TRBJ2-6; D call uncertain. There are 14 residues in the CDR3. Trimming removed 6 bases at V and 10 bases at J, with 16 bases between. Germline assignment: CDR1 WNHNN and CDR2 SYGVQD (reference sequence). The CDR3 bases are TGCGCCAGCAGCGCCGACTGGAATATTAACGTCCTGACTTTC. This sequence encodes CASSADWNINVLTF.